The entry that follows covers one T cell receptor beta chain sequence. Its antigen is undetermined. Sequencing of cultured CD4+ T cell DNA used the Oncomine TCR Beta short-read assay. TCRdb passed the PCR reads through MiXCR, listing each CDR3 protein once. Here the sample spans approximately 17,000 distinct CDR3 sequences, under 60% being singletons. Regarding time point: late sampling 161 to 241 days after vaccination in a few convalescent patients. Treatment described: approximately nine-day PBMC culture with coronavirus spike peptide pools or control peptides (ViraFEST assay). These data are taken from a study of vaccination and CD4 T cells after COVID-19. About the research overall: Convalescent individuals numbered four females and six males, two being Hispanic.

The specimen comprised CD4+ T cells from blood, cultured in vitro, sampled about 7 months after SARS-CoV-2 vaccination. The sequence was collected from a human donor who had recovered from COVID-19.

CDR3 region: CASTIYRGLKAFF. The DNA for the CDR3 is TGTGCCAGCACCATTTACAGGGGGCTAAAAGCTTTCTTT. This chain joins TRBV6-1 and TRBJ1-1; 9 bases align to TRBD1. V lost 7 bases and J lost 9; bases outside the gene matches: 9. This CDR3 is built from 13 residues. Per germline, CDR1 MNHNS and CDR2 SASEGT.